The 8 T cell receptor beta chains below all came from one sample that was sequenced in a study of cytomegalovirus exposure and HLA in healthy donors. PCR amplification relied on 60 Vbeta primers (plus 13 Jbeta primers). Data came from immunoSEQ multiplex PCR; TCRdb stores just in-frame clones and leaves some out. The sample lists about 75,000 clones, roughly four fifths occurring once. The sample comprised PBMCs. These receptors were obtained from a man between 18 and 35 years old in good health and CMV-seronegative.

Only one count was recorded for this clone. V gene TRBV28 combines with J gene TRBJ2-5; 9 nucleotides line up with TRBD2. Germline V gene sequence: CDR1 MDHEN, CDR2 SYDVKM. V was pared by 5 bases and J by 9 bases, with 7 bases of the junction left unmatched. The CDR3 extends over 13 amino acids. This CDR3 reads CASSTGGGAAQYF. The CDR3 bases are TGTGCCAGCAGTACGGGCGGGGGGGCGGCCCAGTACTTC.

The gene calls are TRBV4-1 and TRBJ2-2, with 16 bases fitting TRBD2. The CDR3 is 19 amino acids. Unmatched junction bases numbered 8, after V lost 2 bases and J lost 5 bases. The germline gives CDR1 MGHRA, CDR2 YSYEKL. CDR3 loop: CASSQHGTSGRASTGELFF. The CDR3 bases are TGCGCCAGCAGCCAACACGGGACTAGCGGGAGGGCCTCGACCGGGGAGCTGTTTTTT.

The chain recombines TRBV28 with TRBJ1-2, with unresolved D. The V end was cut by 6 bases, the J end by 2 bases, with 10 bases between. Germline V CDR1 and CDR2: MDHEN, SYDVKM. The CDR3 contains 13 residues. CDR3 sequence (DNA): TGTGCCAGCAGCGAGATAGAAAACTATGGCTACACCTTC. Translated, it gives CASSEIENYGYTF.

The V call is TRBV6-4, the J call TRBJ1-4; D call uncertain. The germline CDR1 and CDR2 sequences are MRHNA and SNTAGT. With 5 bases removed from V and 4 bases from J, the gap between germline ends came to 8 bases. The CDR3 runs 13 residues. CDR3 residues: CASSRWLNEKLFF. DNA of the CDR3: TGTGCCAGCAGTCGATGGCTTAATGAAAAACTGTTTTTT.

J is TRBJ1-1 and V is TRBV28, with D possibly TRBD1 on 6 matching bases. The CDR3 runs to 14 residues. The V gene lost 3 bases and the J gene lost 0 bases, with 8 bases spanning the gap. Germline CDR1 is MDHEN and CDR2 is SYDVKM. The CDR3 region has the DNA TGTGCCAGCAGTTTGACAGGCCTGAACACTGAAGCTTTCTTT. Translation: CASSLTGLNTEAFF.

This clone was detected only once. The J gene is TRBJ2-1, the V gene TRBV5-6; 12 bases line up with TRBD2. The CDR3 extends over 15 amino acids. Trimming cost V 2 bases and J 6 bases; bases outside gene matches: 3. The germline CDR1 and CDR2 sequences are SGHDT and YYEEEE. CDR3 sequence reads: CASSFLLAGGNEQFF. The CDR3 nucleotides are TGTGCCAGCAGCTTCTTACTAGCGGGAGGCAATGAGCAGTTCTTC.

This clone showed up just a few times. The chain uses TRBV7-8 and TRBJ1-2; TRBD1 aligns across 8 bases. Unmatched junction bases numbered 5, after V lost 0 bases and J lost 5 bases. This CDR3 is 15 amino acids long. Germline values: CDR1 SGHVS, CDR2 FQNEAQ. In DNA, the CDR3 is TGTGCCAGCAGCTTAGCCAGGGGGCACCTTTATGGCTACACCTTC. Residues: CASSLARGHLYGYTF.

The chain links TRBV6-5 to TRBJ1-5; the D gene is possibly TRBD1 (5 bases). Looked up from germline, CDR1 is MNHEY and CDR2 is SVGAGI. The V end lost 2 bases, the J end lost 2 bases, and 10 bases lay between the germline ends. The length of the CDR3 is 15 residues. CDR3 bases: TGTGCCAGCAGTTACGTGGCAGGGCGCAATCAGCCCCAGCATTTT. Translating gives CASSYVAGRNQPQHF.